The 17 T cell receptor beta chains listed next were all sequenced from one sample in a study of T cell responses to AZD1222 COVID-19 vaccine. This table comes from immunoSEQ multiplex PCR, and its TCRdb copy is limited to in-frame clones, with some not included. The sample records approximately 140,000 clones, approximately 92% being singletons. The material sequenced was peripheral blood, taken 28 days after the second AZD1222 dose. These receptors were taken from an adult who received the AZD1222 COVID-19 vaccine.

The J gene is TRBJ1-1, the V gene TRBV11-3; 7 nucleotides line up with TRBD1. The CDR3 sequence is 14 residues long. J gave up 4 bases and V 0 bases, and 2 bases lay outside the gene matches. Germline lookup yields CDR1 SGHNT and CDR2 YENEEA. CDR3 nucleotides: TGTGCCAGCAGCTTAGAGGGACAGCTCACTGAAGCTTTCTTT. Protein product: CASSLEGQLTEAFF. Filled out from reference TRBV11-3 and TRBJ1-1, the complete variable domain reads EAGVVQSPRYKIIEKKQPVAFWCNPISGHNTLYWYLQNLGQGPELLIRYENEEAVDDSQLPKDRFSAERLKGVDSTLKIQPAELGDSAVYLCASSLEGQLTEAFFGQGTRLTVV.

This chain connects TRBV6-5 to TRBJ1-6, with TRBD1 matching 9 bases. Germline V gene data show CDR1 as MNHEY and CDR2 as SVGAGI. The CDR3 extends over 14 amino acids. The trim removed 5 bases at V and 7 bases at J, leaving 3 bases unmatched. The CDR3 here is CASSRQGENSPLHF. The CDR3 coding sequence is TGTGCCAGCAGTCGACAGGGGGAGAATTCACCCCTCCACTTT.

This chain links TRBV5-4 with TRBJ1-5; tentatively, D is TRBD1 (5 bases). This CDR3 comprises 13 residues. Germline CDR1 and CDR2: SGHNT and YYREEE (reference sequence). V lost 4 bases and J 7 bases, leaving 12 bases between the germline ends. The CDR3 loop is CASSDGRGQPQHF. The CDR3 bases are TGTGCCAGCAGCGACGGACGGGGCCAGCCCCAGCATTTT.

The count of this clone is one. The CDR3: CASSSSGTGVEKLFF. The CDR3 DNA follows: TGTGCCAGCAGTTCGTCCGGGACAGGGGTTGAAAAACTGTTTTTT. This chain links TRBV2 with TRBJ1-4, with 10 bases aligning to TRBD1. V gave up 5 bases and J gave up 7 bases; unmatched junction bases: 7. The CDR3 is 15 residues long. Looked up from germline, CDR1 is SNHLY and CDR2 is FYNNEI.

The V call is TRBV2, the J call TRBJ1-6, with TRBD1 matching over 7 bases. There are 13 residues in the CDR3. V lost 6 bases to trimming and J lost 7 bases; unmatched junction nucleotides: 3. Germline lookup yields CDR1 SNHLY and CDR2 FYNNEI. The CDR3 DNA sequence: TGTGCCAGCAGAGTACAGGGGAATTCACCCCTCCACTTT. Translated, it gives CASRVQGNSPLHF.

This clone was observed a handful of times. The chain combines TRBV28 with TRBJ1-2; no clear D. The CDR3 contains 15 residues. V was cut by 2 bases and J by 4 bases, with 14 bases left in between. Looked up from germline, CDR1 is MDHEN and CDR2 is SYDVKM. DNA for the CDR3: TGTGCCAGCAGTTTAAGTTCTTCTCGCCCCTATGGCTACACCTTC. Translation: CASSLSSSRPYGYTF.

This clone was seen a few times. The rearrangement joins TRBV5-1 to TRBJ2-2, with TRBD1 identical over 8 bases. With 4 bases clipped from V and 1 base from J, the junction kept 3 bases outside the gene matches. The CDR3 has 15 residues. The germline V gene has CDR1 SGHRS and CDR2 YFSETQ. CDR3 residues: CASSVQGGNTGELFF. Here the CDR3 DNA reads TGCGCCAGCAGCGTACAGGGGGGGAACACCGGGGAGCTGTTTTTT.

The sample holds one count of this clone. V usage is TRBV9 and J usage is TRBJ1-2; no clear D gene. The germline V gene encodes CDR1 SGDLS and CDR2 YYNGEE. V lost 3 bases and J 8 bases, leaving 14 bases between the germline ends. This CDR3 is 13 amino acids long. The CDR3 is CASSGPSSGGYTF. The CDR3 nucleotides are TGTGCCAGCAGCGGTCCTTCCTCGGGAGGCTACACCTTC.

The chain carries TRBV9 and TRBJ2-7; no clear D. This CDR3 spans 14 amino acids. The V end lost 0 bases, the J end lost 3 bases, and 10 bases lay between the germline ends. Germline V gene sequence: CDR1 SGDLS, CDR2 YYNGEE. The CDR3 region is CASSVATGNYEQYF. The CDR3 bases are TGTGCCAGCAGCGTAGCTACCGGAAACTACGAGCAGTACTTC. The full variable domain, its missing parts supplied by reference TRBV9 and TRBJ2-7, is DSGVTQTPKHLITATGQRVTLRCSPRSGDLSVYWYQQSLDQGLQFLIQYYNGEERAKGNILERFSAQQFPDLHSELNLSSLELGDSALYFCASSVATGNYEQYFGPGTRLTVT.

The chain employs TRBV5-6 and TRBJ2-7, with D unclear. Per the germline V gene, CDR1 is SGHDT and CDR2 is YYEEEE. This CDR3 comprises 11 residues. V gave up 4 bases and J gave up 3 bases, with 5 bases separating them. In nucleotides, the CDR3 is TGTGCCAGCAGCGCGTACTACGAGCAGTACTTC. This gives the protein CASSAYYEQYF.

The gene calls are TRBV4-2 and TRBJ2-1; D is unresolved. Per germline, CDR1 LGHNA and CDR2 YNFKEQ. The CDR3 contains 17 residues. The ends were cut back, 0 bases at V and 7 bases at J, with 19 bases in the middle. In DNA form, the CDR3 reads TGTGCCAGCAGCCAAGATCTTCGAGCGCTCCCCGGGAATGAGCAGTTCTTC. This sequence encodes CASSQDLRALPGNEQFF.

The chain links TRBV19 to TRBJ2-1; 9 bases match TRBD2. The germline V gene encodes CDR1 LNHDA and CDR2 SQIVND (reference sequence). V lost 7 bases to trimming and J lost 6 bases; unmatched junction nucleotides: 16. This CDR3 contains 17 residues. The CDR3 is CASKRLAGSYQVNEQFF. CDR3 coding DNA: TGTGCCAGTAAGCGGCTAGCGGGGAGCTATCAGGTCAATGAGCAGTTCTTC.

The chain employs TRBV24-1 and TRBJ2-1, with no clear D. The germline CDR1 and CDR2 sequences are KGHDR and SFDVKD. The CDR3 has 15 residues. V shed 4 bases and J shed 7 bases, with 16 bases lying between them. CDR3 sequence: CATSDPGRGVNEQFF. CDR3 DNA: TGTGCCACCAGTGACCCCGGACGAGGAGTTAATGAGCAGTTCTTC.

V and J are TRBV19 and TRBJ1-2; D is perhaps TRBD1 (6 bases). Germline V gives CDR1 LNHDA, CDR2 SQIVND (reference sequence). The CDR3 contains 13 residues. V was cut by 7 bases and J by 4 bases, with 13 bases left in between. The CDR3 loop reads CASTSGQFYGYTF. CDR3 DNA sequence: TGTGCCAGTACCTCCGGACAGTTCTATGGCTACACCTTC. Together with reference TRBV19 and TRBJ1-2, the CDR3 gives the full variable domain: DGGITQSPKYLFRKEGQNVTLSCEQNLNHDAMYWYRQDPGQGLRLIYYSQIVNDFQKGDIAEGYSVSREKKESFPLTVTSAQKNPTAFYLCASTSGQFYGYTFGSGTRLTVV.

The chain is built from TRBV5-1 and TRBJ2-1, with 14 positions matching TRBD2. This CDR3 comprises 17 residues. CDR1 and CDR2 (germline): SGHRS, YFSETQ. V was pared by 2 bases and J by 10 bases, with 11 bases of the junction left unmatched. CDR3 region: CASSFRTSGRSGREQFF. CDR3 nucleotides: TGCGCCAGCAGCTTCCGGACTAGCGGGAGGTCGGGACGGGAGCAGTTCTTC. Complete variable domain (other parts from reference TRBV5-1 and TRBJ2-1): KAGVTQTPRYLIKTRGQQVTLSCSPISGHRSVSWYQQTPGQGLQFLFEYFSETQRNKGNFPGRFSGRQFSNSRSEMNVSTLELGDSALYLCASSFRTSGRSGREQFFGPGTRLTVL.

This sequence joins TRBV10-3 and TRBJ2-1; no firm D call. Trimming pared 3 bases from V and 9 bases from J, leaving 6 bases between. Per the germline V gene, CDR1 is ENHRY and CDR2 is SYGVKD. This CDR3 spans 11 amino acids. The CDR3 spells CAISDFFEQFF. The CDR3, as DNA: TGTGCCATCAGTGACTTTTTTGAGCAGTTCTTC.

The V and J genes are TRBV4-3 and TRBJ1-6; maybe TRBD1 (6 bases). Germline V gene sequence: CDR1 LGHNA, CDR2 YSLEER. Trimming left V 0 bases short and J 8 bases short, with 20 bases between. CDR3 length: 18 residues. The CDR3 DNA reads TGCGCCAGCAGCCAAGATCCGGGGGCAGGGACGGGAGATTCACCCCTCCACTTT. This translates into CASSQDPGAGTGDSPLHF.